What follows are 10 T cell receptor beta chains derived from one specimen sequenced in a study of CD8+ T cells in alopecia areata. Sequencing used cDNA as its template, made by extracting RNA and reverse transcribing it. Data came from immunoSEQ multiplex PCR; TCRdb stores just in-frame clones and leaves some out. This table has 150,000 to 200,000 clones, 55% to 65% appearing once. The sequenced material came from CD4+ T cells sorted from blood. These receptors were taken from a human donor in good health.

CDR3 nucleotide sequence: TGCGCCAGCACCCCTAGCGGGGTCAACACCGGGGAGCTGTTTTTT. It specifies CASTPSGVNTGELFF. The V call is TRBV5-1, the J call TRBJ2-2; 9 positions agree with TRBD2. The CDR3 runs 15 residues. The germline gives CDR1 SGHRS, CDR2 YFSETQ. V shed 6 bases and J 2 bases; nucleotides not matched to a gene: 5. The variable domain in full, completed from reference TRBV5-1 and TRBJ2-2, reads KAGVTQTPRYLIKTRGQQVTLSCSPISGHRSVSWYQQTPGQGLQFLFEYFSETQRNKGNFPGRFSGRQFSNSRSEMNVSTLELGDSALYLCASTPSGVNTGELFFGEGSRLTVL.

CDR3 sequence reads: CASSPGTGPDTQYF. The CDR3 DNA follows: TGTGCCAGCAGCCCTGGGACAGGGCCGGATACGCAGTATTTT. V is TRBV4-2 and J is TRBJ2-3, with TRBD1 identical over 9 bases. V trimming: 4 bases; J trimming: 6 bases; junction bases outside the gene matches: 5. This CDR3 contains 14 residues. Germline V CDR1 and CDR2: LGHNA, YNFKEQ.

This clone was detected a few times. The CDR3 reads CSVEGRPSGNNEQFF. The CDR3 bases are TGCAGCGTTGAAGGTCGGCCTAGCGGGAACAATGAGCAGTTCTTC. The chain joins TRBV29-1 to TRBJ2-1; 9 nucleotides align to TRBD2. Germline loops: CDR1 SQVTM, CDR2 ANQGSEA. The CDR3 has 15 amino acids. With V trimmed by 1 base and J by 5 bases, 6 bases remained unmatched.

The chain uses TRBV6-5 and TRBJ2-2; D is uncertain. Trimming shortened V by 6 bases and J by 3 bases, and 11 bases separated the two germline ends. This CDR3 has 14 residues. The germline gives CDR1 MNHEY, CDR2 SVGAGI. The CDR3 sequence: CASRVQSHTGELFF. CDR3 coding DNA: TGTGCCAGCAGAGTACAGTCTCACACCGGGGAGCTGTTTTTT.

The chain has TRBV2 and TRBJ2-5; 7 bases line up with TRBD2. The CDR3 totals 13 residues. Germline V lookup: CDR1 SNHLY, CDR2 FYNNEI. J was trimmed by 0 bases and V by 9 bases; bases with no gene match: 4. The CDR3 sequence is CARALADQETQYF. The DNA for the CDR3 is TGTGCCAGGGCCCTAGCGGACCAAGAGACCCAGTACTTC.

The rearrangement joins TRBV10-2 to TRBJ1-1, with D possibly matching TRBD1 (6 bases). The V and J ends lost 8 bases and 4 bases respectively, with 14 bases between them. Looked up from germline, CDR1 is WSHSY and CDR2 is SAAADI. CDR3 size: 13 residues. The CDR3 DNA follows: TGCGCCAGCCCCGTCAGGGGTTTCACTGAAGCTTTCTTT. This gives the protein CASPVRGFTEAFF.

This chain connects TRBV2 to TRBJ2-3, with D possibly being TRBD1 (5 bases). This CDR3 is 14 amino acids long. Trimming stripped 7 bases from V and 1 base from J, with 12 bases between. Germline V gene sequence: CDR1 SNHLY, CDR2 FYNNEI. The CDR3: CASKWTTGTDTQYF. CDR3 DNA: TGTGCCAGCAAGTGGACGACAGGCACAGATACGCAGTATTTT.

This clone was detected a few times. This rearrangement joins TRBV7-9 to TRBJ1-4; TRBD1 matches 7 bases. This CDR3 is built from 14 residues. From germline, CDR1 is SEHNR and CDR2 FQNEAQ (reference sequence). V lost 4 bases to trimming and J lost 4 bases; unmatched junction nucleotides: 3. CDR3 region: CASSSDRSNEKLFF. The CDR3 DNA is TGTGCCAGCAGCTCGGACAGGAGTAATGAAAAACTGTTTTTT.

This clone appeared once. The genes are TRBV30 and TRBJ2-1; no definite D call. The V gene lost 2 bases and the J gene lost 8 bases, with 13 bases spanning the gap. The germline CDR1 and CDR2 sequences are GTSNPN and SVGIG (reference sequence). This CDR3 comprises 13 residues. In DNA, the CDR3 is TGTGCCTGGAGTATCTTTAGGAGAGATGAGCAGTTCTTC. Translated, it gives CAWSIFRRDEQFF.

This chain joins TRBV29-1 and TRBJ2-1; D unresolved. The germline CDR1 and CDR2 sequences are SQVTM and ANQGSEA. The CDR3 spans 17 residues. V was cut by 6 bases and J by 5 bases, with 26 bases left in between. The CDR3 region is CSVAPKWFREIDNEQFF. CDR3 DNA sequence: TGCAGCGTAGCCCCAAAGTGGTTCCGCGAAATTGACAATGAGCAGTTCTTC.